These 3 T cell receptor beta chains share one sample of origin, sequenced in a study of blood T cells in healthy people across ages. For the second PCR, which ran for 7 to 11 cycles, a sample-barcoded 5' primer and a J-beta primer mix were used. One entry per CDR3 protein results from TCRdb running MiXCR on the 5' RACE reads. The data contain about a million distinct CDR3 sequences, around 54% of them singletons. The sequencing input was blood. Receptors originate from a woman aged 55-69 years in good health.

The V and J genes are TRBV29-1 and TRBJ2-5; 10 bases map to TRBD2. Trimming at V came to 3 bases and at J to 1 base, leaving 14 bases not matched to a gene. The CDR3 length is 18 residues. Germline CDR1 and CDR2: SQVTM and ANQGSEA. This CDR3 reads CSVEASGRISPPQETQYF. As DNA, the CDR3 is TGCAGCGTTGAGGCTAGCGGGAGAATTTCCCCCCCCCAAGAGACCCAGTACTTC.

This clonotype was counted only a few times. The chain is built from TRBV25-1 and TRBJ2-7; 12 nucleotides align to TRBD2. The CDR3 has 15 residues. Germline loops: CDR1 MGHDK, CDR2 SYGVNS. Trimming cost V 3 bases and J 3 bases; bases outside gene matches: 3. CDR3 in DNA: TGTGCCAGCAGTGATCAGACTAGCGGGAGCTACGAGCAGTACTTC. The encoded protein is CASSDQTSGSYEQYF.

This clonotype has a handful of counts. This sequence joins TRBV7-8 and TRBJ2-7; D remains ambiguous. Trimming stripped 5 bases from V and 3 bases from J, with 5 bases between. Looked up from germline, CDR1 is SGHVS and CDR2 is FQNEAQ. This CDR3 contains 11 residues. For the CDR3, the DNA is TGTGCCAGCAGCAACGACTACGAGCAGTACTTC. It encodes CASSNDYEQYF.